This is a list of T cell receptor beta chains from one sample in a study of blood T cell repertoires in COVID-19. This table comes from immunoSEQ multiplex PCR, and its TCRdb copy is limited to in-frame clones, with some not included. The sample yields about 140,000 clones, 80% to 85% seen once. The sequenced sample was peripheral blood. The receptors were gathered from a woman aged 55 to 70 with acute or convalescent COVID-19. Each CDR3 is given with its conserved first and last residue. Fields, in order: CDR3 DNA, CDR3 protein, clone size, D gene, J gene, V gene, CDR3 length. D genes are given only for firm matches. Size is omitted from some rows. Given values are once, few, many or a class for expanded clones.

TGTGCCAGTAGTGCTCAGGGGCCGCAAACCTTC,CASSAQGPQTF,.,.,TRBJ1-2,TRBV19,11
TGTGCCAGCAGCCAAGATAGAGTAGCGGGAAGAATCTTC,CASSQDRVAGRIF,.,TRBD2,TRBJ2-1,TRBV3-1/TRBV3-2,13
TGTGCCAGCAGCCAGGGACTAGCGGCTAGCACAGATACGCAGTATTTT,CASSQGLAASTDTQYF,.,TRBD2,TRBJ2-3,TRBV5-4,16
TGTGCCAGCAGATCAGGGGAAGGAAACACCATATATTTT,CASRSGEGNTIYF,few,.,TRBJ1-3,TRBV2,13
TGTGCCAGCTGTAACAGCAATTCACCCCTCCACTTT,CASCNSNSPLHF,.,.,TRBJ1-6,TRBV28,12
TGTGCCAGCAGCCCCGGACAGGGGGCCTATGGCTACACCTTC,CASSPGQGAYGYTF,.,TRBD1,TRBJ1-2,TRBV3-1/TRBV3-2,14
TGTGCCAGCAGTACCGCCCGGGGGGAAAAACTGTTTTTT,CASSTARGEKLFF,.,.,TRBJ1-4,TRBV12-3/TRBV12-4,13
TGTGCCAGCAGCGTAGTCCCTAGCGAGAGCACAGATACGCAGTATTTT,CASSVVPSESTDTQYF,.,.,TRBJ2-3,TRBV9,16
TGTGCCAGCAGCCCGAGGGCGGGCAACTATGGCTACACCTTC,CASSPRAGNYGYTF,.,.,TRBJ1-2,TRBV5-4,14
TGTGCCAGCAGTCCGGGACAGGGGGCGAGAACTGAAGCTTTCTTT,CASSPGQGARTEAFF,few,TRBD1,TRBJ1-1,TRBV27,15
TGTGCCAGCTCACCACCCTCCAGGAGCACAGATACGCAGTATTTT,CASSPPSRSTDTQYF,.,.,TRBJ2-3,TRBV18,15
TGTGCCAGCAGCAAGACAGGGGGTGGGTACGAGCAGTACTTC,CASSKTGGGYEQYF,.,.,TRBJ2-7,TRBV21-1,14
TGTGCCAGTAGCCACCGTACGAAAGCGAAAGAAGCTTTCTTT,CASSHRTKAKEAFF,few,.,TRBJ1-1,TRBV19,14
TGTGCCAGTAGTATCGGGTGGCAAGTGAGTCAGCCCCAGCATTTT,CASSIGWQVSQPQHF,.,.,TRBJ1-5,TRBV19,15
TGTGCCAGCAGGAGGGACACCTCTGGAAACACCATATATTTT,CASRRDTSGNTIYF,.,.,TRBJ1-3,TRBV6-5,14
TGTGCCAGTACGCTGACTAAGGGGGGGCGCAGATTCATATGCTATGGCTACACCTTC,CASTLTKGGRRFICYGYTF,.,.,TRBJ1-2,TRBV6-4,19
TGTGCCAGCAGTTGGACAGGGGGAGGCACCGGGGAGCTGTTTTTT,CASSWTGGGTGELFF,.,TRBD1,TRBJ2-2,TRBV5-6,15
TGTGCCAGTAGTACAGGGGACAGCAATTCACCCCTCCACTTT,CASSTGDSNSPLHF,.,TRBD1,TRBJ1-6,TRBV19,14
TGTGCCAGCAGTGAACGACTTTCCACAGATACGCAGTATTTT,CASSERLSTDTQYF,.,.,TRBJ2-3,TRBV25-1,14
TGTGCCATCAGTGGACAGGACCAATCTAACTATGGCTACACCTTC,CAISGQDQSNYGYTF,few,.,TRBJ1-2,TRBV10-3,15
TGTGCCAGCAGAGATCCGGGACAGGCACACGAGCAGTACTTC,CASRDPGQAHEQYF,.,TRBD1,TRBJ2-7,TRBV2,14
TGTGCCAGCAGCTTAGACGGGATAGGCACCGGGGAGCTGTTTTTT,CASSLDGIGTGELFF,.,.,TRBJ2-2,TRBV7-2,15
TGTGCCACCAGTGATTTAAGGACAGGGATGGACAATGAGCAGTTCTTC,CATSDLRTGMDNEQFF,.,TRBD1,TRBJ2-1,TRBV24-1,16
TGTGCCAGCAGCTTGTTTGCACTTCTCTACAATGAGCAGTTCTTC,CASSLFALLYNEQFF,once,.,TRBJ2-1,TRBV5-6,15
TGTGCCAGCAGCCTAGCGGGTGCGGCCCGAGGTGAGCAGTTCTTC,CASSLAGAARGEQFF,once,TRBD2,TRBJ2-1,TRBV9,15
TGTGCCAGTAGTCCGCGCGCACCTTTAGATACGCAGTATTTT,CASSPRAPLDTQYF,.,.,TRBJ2-3,TRBV19,14
TGTGCCACCACCTTCTCCGGGACATACCAAGAGACCCAGTACTTC,CATTFSGTYQETQYF,.,.,TRBJ2-5,TRBV15,15
TGTGCCACCAGTGATTCTGGGAGGACAGATACGCAGTATTTT,CATSDSGRTDTQYF,.,.,TRBJ2-3,TRBV24-1,14
TGTGCCAGCACCACCTCCGGACTAGCGAGCACCTACGAGCAGTACTTC,CASTTSGLASTYEQYF,.,TRBD2,TRBJ2-7,TRBV6-6,16
TGTGCCAGCAGGCAGGGTGCGGGGTCCTACAATGAGCAGTTCTTC,CASRQGAGSYNEQFF,.,.,TRBJ2-1,TRBV27,15
TGTGCCAGCAGCCAAGAACGGGCGGGGAATGAAAAACTGTTTTTT,CASSQERAGNEKLFF,.,.,TRBJ1-4,TRBV4-2,15
TGTGCCAGCAGTTTCAGGGCAGGTCAGCCCCAGCATTTT,CASSFRAGQPQHF,.,.,TRBJ1-5,TRBV12-3/TRBV12-4,13
TGTGCCAGCAGCCCGGGACACCTTATAGCCAAAAACATTCAGTACTTC,CASSPGHLIAKNIQYF,.,.,TRBJ2-4,TRBV7-2,16
TGTGCCAGCAGCTTAGTTCAGGGGAGGGAAGCTTACGAGCAGTACTTC,CASSLVQGREAYEQYF,.,.,TRBJ2-7,TRBV11-1,16
TGCAGTGCTAGTCATCACACGACTAGCGGGAGTTATGAGCAGTTCTTC,CSASHHTTSGSYEQFF,once,TRBD2,TRBJ2-1,TRBV20-1,16
TGTGCCAGCAGTTACGGACAGGGCGGCGATTCACCCCTCCACTTT,CASSYGQGGDSPLHF,.,TRBD1,TRBJ1-6,TRBV27,15
TGTGCCAGCACCTCCGGCGCGCGGGGCGCAACTAATGAAAAACTGTTTTTT,CASTSGARGATNEKLFF,.,.,TRBJ1-4,TRBV7-9,17
TGCGCCAGCAGCTTGGGACAGTCCTACCAGGGCCGAGTCAACACTGAAGCTTTCTTT,CASSLGQSYQGRVNTEAFF,few,.,TRBJ1-1,TRBV5-1,19
TGTGCCAGTAGTATAGGGGACACTTACTACGAGCAGTACTTC,CASSIGDTYYEQYF,few,.,TRBJ2-7,TRBV19,14
TGCGCCAGCAGCCAAGAGGGACTAGCGCCAAGTGTTGGCATTCAGTACTTC,CASSQEGLAPSVGIQYF,.,TRBD2,TRBJ2-4,TRBV4-1,17
TGTGCCAGCTCCCCGCTAGCGGGAGGGGGGGAGCAGTTCTTC,CASSPLAGGGEQFF,.,TRBD2,TRBJ2-1,TRBV18,14
TGTGCCAGCAGCTTAGTTGGTAGCGGAGTGGAGACCCAGTACTTC,CASSLVGSGVETQYF,.,.,TRBJ2-5,TRBV7-9,15
TGTGCCAGCAGCGAGACTAGCGGGAGCCTGGACGAGCAGTACTTC,CASSETSGSLDEQYF,.,TRBD2,TRBJ2-7,TRBV7-9,15